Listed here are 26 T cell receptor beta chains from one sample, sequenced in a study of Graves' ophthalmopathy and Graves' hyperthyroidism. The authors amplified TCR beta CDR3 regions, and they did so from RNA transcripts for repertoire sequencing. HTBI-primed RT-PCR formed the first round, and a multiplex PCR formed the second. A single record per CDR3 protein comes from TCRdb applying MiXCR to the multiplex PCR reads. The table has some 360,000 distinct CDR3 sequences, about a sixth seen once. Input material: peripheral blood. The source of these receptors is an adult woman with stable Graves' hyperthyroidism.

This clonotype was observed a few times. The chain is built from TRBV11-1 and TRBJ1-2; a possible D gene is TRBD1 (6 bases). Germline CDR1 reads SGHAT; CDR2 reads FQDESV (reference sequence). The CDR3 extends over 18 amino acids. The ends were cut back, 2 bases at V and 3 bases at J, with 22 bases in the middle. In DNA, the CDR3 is TGTGCCAGCAGCTTAACCCCCGGGACACCAGCAAGGGACTATGGCTACACCTTC. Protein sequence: CASSLTPGTPARDYGYTF.

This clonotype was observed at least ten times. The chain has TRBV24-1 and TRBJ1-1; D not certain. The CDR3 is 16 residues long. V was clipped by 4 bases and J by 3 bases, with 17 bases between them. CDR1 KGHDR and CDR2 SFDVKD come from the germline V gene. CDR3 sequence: CATSEGTTSVDTEAFF. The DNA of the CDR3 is TGTGCCACCAGTGAGGGCACTACCTCCGTAGACACTGAAGCTTTCTTT.

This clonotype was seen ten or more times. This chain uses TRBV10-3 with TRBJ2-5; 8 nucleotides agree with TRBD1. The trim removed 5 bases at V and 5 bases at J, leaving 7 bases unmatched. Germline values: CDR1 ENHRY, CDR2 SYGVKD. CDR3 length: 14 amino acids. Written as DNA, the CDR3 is TGTGCCATCAGTCACCCTGACAGGGGTGAGACCCAGTACTTC. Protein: CAISHPDRGETQYF.

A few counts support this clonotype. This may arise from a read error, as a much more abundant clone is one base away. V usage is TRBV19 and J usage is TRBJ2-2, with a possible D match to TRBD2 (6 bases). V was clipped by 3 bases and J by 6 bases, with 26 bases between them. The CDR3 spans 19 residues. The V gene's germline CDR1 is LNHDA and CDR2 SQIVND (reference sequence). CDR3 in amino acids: CASSMEGIFTSRGAGELFF. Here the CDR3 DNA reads TGTGCCAGTAGTATGGAGGGCATATTCACGTCTAGGGGTGCCGGGGAGCTGTTTTTT.

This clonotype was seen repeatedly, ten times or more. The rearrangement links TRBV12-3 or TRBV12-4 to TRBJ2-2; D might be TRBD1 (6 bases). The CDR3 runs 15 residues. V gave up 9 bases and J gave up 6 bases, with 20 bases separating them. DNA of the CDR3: TGTGCCAGTCAACTGGCAGGGGCGATGTCCGGGGAGCTGTTTTTT. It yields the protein CASQLAGAMSGELFF.

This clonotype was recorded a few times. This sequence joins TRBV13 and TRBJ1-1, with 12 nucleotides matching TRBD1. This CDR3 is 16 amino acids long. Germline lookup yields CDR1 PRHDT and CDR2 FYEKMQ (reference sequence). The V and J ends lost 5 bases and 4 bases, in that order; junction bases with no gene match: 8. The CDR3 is CASSPGTGGRSTEAFF. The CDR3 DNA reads TGTGCCAGCAGCCCAGGGACAGGGGGCCGGAGCACTGAAGCTTTCTTT.

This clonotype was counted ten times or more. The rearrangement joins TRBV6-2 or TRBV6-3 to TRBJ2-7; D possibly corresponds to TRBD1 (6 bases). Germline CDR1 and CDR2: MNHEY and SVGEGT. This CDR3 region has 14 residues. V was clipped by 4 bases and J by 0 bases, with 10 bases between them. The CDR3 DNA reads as TGTGCCAGCAGTTCACAGGGCAGCTCCTACGAGCAGTACTTC. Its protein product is CASSSQGSSYEQYF.

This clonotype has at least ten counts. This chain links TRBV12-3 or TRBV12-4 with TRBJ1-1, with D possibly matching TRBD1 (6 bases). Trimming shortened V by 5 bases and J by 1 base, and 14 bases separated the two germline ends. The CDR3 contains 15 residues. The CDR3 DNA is TGTGCCAGCAGTCCGGCGGGGGCTCGGAACACTGAAGCTTTCTTT. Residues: CASSPAGARNTEAFF.

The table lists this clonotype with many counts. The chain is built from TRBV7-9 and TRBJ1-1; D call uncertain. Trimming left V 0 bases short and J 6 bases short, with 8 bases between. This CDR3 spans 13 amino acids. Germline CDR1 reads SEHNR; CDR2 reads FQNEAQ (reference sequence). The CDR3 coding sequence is TGTGCCAGCAGCTTAGCTTGGCAAGCTGAAGCTTTCTTT. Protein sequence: CASSLAWQAEAFF.

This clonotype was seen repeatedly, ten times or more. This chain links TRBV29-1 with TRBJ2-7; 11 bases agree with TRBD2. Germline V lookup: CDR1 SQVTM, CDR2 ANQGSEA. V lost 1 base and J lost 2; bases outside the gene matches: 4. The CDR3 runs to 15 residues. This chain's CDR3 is CSVEVTSGRTYEQYF. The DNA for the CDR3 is TGCAGCGTTGAAGTAACTAGCGGGAGAACCTACGAGCAGTACTTC.

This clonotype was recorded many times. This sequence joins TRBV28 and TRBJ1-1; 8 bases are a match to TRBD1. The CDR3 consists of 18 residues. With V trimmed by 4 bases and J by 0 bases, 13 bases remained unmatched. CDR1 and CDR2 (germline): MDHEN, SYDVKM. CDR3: CASSSPRPRQGLNTEAFF. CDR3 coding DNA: TGTGCCAGCAGTTCCCCAAGGCCCCGACAGGGGCTGAACACTGAAGCTTTCTTT.

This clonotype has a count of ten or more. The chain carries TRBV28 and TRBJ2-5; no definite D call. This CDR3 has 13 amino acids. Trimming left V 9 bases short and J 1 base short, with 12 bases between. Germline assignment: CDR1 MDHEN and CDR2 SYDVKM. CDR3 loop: CASTPALQETQYF. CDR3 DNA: TGTGCCAGTACCCCCGCGCTCCAAGAGACCCAGTACTTC.

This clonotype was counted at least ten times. CDR3 DNA sequence: TGTGCCAGCAGCGACCTGCTGGCAGGGGGAGAGCAGTACTTC. Translating it yields CASSDLLAGGEQYF. The V and J genes are TRBV7-3 and TRBJ2-7; 7 nucleotides agree with TRBD1. V gave up 5 bases and J gave up 7 bases; unmatched junction bases: 11. Germline CDR1 and CDR2: SGHTA and FQGTGA. The CDR3 length is 14 residues.

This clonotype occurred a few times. The CDR3 sequence: CASSLVSRRLAGGPYEQYF. CDR3 in DNA: TGCGCCAGCAGCTTGGTCTCCCGTCGACTAGCGGGAGGACCATACGAGCAGTACTTC. The chain joins TRBV5-1 to TRBJ2-7; 13 bases line up with TRBD2. The germline gives CDR1 SGHRS, CDR2 YFSETQ. This CDR3 has 19 amino acids. After removal of 0 bases from V and 4 bases from J, the junction contained 13 bases not matched to a gene.

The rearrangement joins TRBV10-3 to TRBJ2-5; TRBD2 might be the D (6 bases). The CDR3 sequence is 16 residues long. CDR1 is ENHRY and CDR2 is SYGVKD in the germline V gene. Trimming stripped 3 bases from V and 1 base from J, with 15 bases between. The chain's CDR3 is CAISDTAEGLQETQYF. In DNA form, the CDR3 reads TGTGCCATCAGTGACACAGCGGAGGGGCTCCAAGAGACCCAGTACTTC.

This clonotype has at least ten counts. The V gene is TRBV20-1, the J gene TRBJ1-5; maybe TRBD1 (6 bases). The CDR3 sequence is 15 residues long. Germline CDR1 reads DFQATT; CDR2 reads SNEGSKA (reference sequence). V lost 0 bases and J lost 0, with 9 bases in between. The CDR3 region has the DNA TGCAGTGCTAGAGAGACAGGCTATAGCAATCAGCCCCAGCATTTT. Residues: CSARETGYSNQPQHF.

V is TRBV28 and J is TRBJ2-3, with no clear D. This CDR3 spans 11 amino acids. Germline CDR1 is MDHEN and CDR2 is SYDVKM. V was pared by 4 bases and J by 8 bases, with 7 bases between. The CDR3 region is CASSSPRTQYF. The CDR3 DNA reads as TGTGCCAGCAGTTCCCCTCGTACGCAGTATTTT.

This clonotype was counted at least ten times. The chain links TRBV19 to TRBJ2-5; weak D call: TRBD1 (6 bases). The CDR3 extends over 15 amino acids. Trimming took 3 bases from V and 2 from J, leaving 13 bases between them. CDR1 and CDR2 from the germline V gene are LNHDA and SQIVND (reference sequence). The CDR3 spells CASSMTDRKQETQYF. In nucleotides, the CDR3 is TGTGCCAGTAGTATGACCGACAGGAAGCAAGAGACCCAGTACTTC. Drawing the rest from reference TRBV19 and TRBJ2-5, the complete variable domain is DGGITQSPKYLFRKEGQNVTLSCEQNLNHDAMYWYRQDPGQGLRLIYYSQIVNDFQKGDIAEGYSVSREKKESFPLTVTSAQKNPTAFYLCASSMTDRKQETQYFGPGTRLLVL.

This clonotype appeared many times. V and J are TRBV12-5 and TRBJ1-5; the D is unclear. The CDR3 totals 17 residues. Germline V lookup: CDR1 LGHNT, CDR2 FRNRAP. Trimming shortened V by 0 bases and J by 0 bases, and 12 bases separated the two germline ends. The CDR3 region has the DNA TGTGCTAGTGGTTTGGTACTACAGCGGAATAGCAATCAGCCCCAGCATTTT. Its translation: CASGLVLQRNSNQPQHF.

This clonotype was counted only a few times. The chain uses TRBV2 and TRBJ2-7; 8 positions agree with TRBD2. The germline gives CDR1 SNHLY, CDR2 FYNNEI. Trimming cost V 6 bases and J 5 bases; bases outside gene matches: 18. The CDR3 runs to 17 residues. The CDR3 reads CASSRTQAGETQDEQYF. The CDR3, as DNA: TGTGCCAGCAGCCGGACACAAGCGGGAGAGACCCAGGACGAGCAGTACTTC.

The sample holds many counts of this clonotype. The DNA for the CDR3 is TGTGCCAGCAGTTACGGTAACGCGGGCCGAGATCAAGAGACCCAGTACTTC. This codes for CASSYGNAGRDQETQYF. The chain recombines TRBV6-5 with TRBJ2-5, with D possibly being TRBD2 (5 bases). In germline, CDR1 is MNHEY, CDR2 SVGAGI. The ends were cut back, 2 bases at V and 2 bases at J, with 18 bases in the middle. The CDR3 contains 17 residues.

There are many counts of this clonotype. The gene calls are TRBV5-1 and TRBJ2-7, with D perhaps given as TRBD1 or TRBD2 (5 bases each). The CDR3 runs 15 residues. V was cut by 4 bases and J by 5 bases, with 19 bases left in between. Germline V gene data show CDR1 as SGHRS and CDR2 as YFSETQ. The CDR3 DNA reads TGCGCCAGCAGCCCGACGGCCAGGGAGTTACACGAGCAGTACTTC. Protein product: CASSPTARELHEQYF. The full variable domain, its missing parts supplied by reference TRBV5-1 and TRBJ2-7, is KAGVTQTPRYLIKTRGQQVTLSCSPISGHRSVSWYQQTPGQGLQFLFEYFSETQRNKGNFPGRFSGRQFSNSRSEMNVSTLELGDSALYLCASSPTARELHEQYFGPGTRLTVT.

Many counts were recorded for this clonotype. The CDR3 spells CASSYIGAYGYTF. CDR3 bases: TGTGCCAGCAGTTACATTGGAGCTTATGGCTACACCTTC. V usage is TRBV6-2 or TRBV6-3 and J usage is TRBJ1-2; no clear D gene. The CDR3 runs 13 residues. Trimming left V 2 bases short and J 5 bases short, with 9 bases between. CDR1 is MNHEY, CDR2 SVGEGT, per germline.

CDR3 nucleotide sequence: TGCGCCAGCAGCTCGCAGGGGGCGAACACTGAAGCTTTCTTT. Encoded protein: CASSSQGANTEAFF. The gene calls are TRBV5-1 and TRBJ1-1; 8 bases map to TRBD1. The J segment lost 1 base and the V segment lost 3 bases, leaving 2 bases of the junction unmatched. Looked up from germline, CDR1 is SGHRS and CDR2 is YFSETQ. The CDR3 is 14 amino acids.

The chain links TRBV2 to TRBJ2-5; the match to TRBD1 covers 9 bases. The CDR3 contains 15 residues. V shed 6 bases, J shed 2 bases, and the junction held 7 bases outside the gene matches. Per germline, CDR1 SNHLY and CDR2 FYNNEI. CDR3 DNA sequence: TGTGCCAGCAGAGACTCCGGGACAGGGCAAGAGACCCAGTACTTC. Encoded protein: CASRDSGTGQETQYF.

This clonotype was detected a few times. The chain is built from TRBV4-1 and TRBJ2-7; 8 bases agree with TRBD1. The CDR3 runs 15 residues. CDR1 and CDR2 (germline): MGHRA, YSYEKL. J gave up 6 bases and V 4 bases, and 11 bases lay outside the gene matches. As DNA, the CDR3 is TGCGCCAGCAGCCCGGAGACAGGGGTGACTGGCGAGCAGTACTTC. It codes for CASSPETGVTGEQYF.